This T cell receptor beta chain stems from a study of OX40 agonist ivuxolimab in advanced cancers. As for the study in general: Dose-escalation patients' cancers were hepatocellular carcinoma, melanoma, renal cell or head and neck cancer. Prior anti-PD-1, anti-PD-L1 or anti-CTLA-4 therapy was allowed; over 30% had some. Study results and caveats: Both blood CD4+ and CD8+ T cells showed clonal growth by week 6 at 0.1 to 3.0 mg/kg.

The protocol was immunoSEQ multiplex PCR, while the TCRdb copy is restricted to in-frame clones and leaves out a portion. The repertoire has tens of thousands of clones, approximately 85% of them found once; the top ten carry roughly 10%. Exclusion applied to patients with autoimmune disease history or systemic immunosuppression. CDR1 is PRHDT and CDR2 is FYEKMQ in the germline V gene (reference sequence). The ends lost 5 bases at V and 7 bases at J; junction bases unmatched: 17. The CDR3 spans 18 residues. Concerning this clone itself: The antigen is unknown.

The material sequenced was CD4+ or CD8+ T cells sorted from blood, taken in a trial of the OX40 agonist ivuxolimab. The receptor was derived from an adult with an advanced solid tumor such as melanoma, head and neck, liver or kidney cancer. The chain is built from TRBV13 and TRBJ2-7, with 13 bases fitting TRBD2. The CDR3 here is CASSETGTSGKLGGEQYF. The CDR3 DNA reads TGTGCCAGCAGCGAAACAGGGACTAGCGGGAAGTTGGGGGGTGAGCAGTACTTC.